This TCR beta chain was found in a study of cytomegalovirus exposure and HLA in healthy donors. Notes on the study in general: Later analysis identified 15,000 to 20,000 TCR beta sequences associated with HLA alleles, using a false discovery rate threshold of 0.05.

The donors gave bone marrow, and they were healthy. In the case of this clone: The target antigen is unknown.

It was with 60 Vbeta and 13 Jbeta primers that the PCR ran. In the study's own analysis: In a later analysis, around 10 million of 65 million to 90 million unique beta chains occurred in at least two donors. Some clones are missing from TCRdb's copy, which holds only in-frame ones; the method was immunoSEQ multiplex PCR. V, J and clone size are those of that table, while D and trimming were read from the DNA. The sample has about 76,000 clones; 55% to 85% are singletons. This TCR derives from a woman between 35 and 50 years old in good health and CMV-seropositive. Sequencing was carried out using PBMCs.

The CDR3 sequence: CASSPDRTYYEQYF. The CDR3 coding sequence is TGTGCCAGCAGCCCAGACAGGACCTACTACGAGCAGTACTTC. The chain couples TRBV7-8 to TRBJ2-7, with D perhaps matching TRBD1 (6 bases). V lost 5 bases to trimming and J lost 3 bases, with 14 bases between them. The CDR3 extends over 14 amino acids. In germline, CDR1 is SGHVS, CDR2 FQNEAQ.